The 17 T cell receptor beta chains below all came from one sample that was sequenced in a study of T cell clonality in common variable immunodeficiency. Profiled with immunoSEQ multiplex PCR; TCRdb holds only in-frame clones, not every one. The sample has approximately 52,000 clones, none seen only once. The sequencing sample was made of peripheral blood mononuclear cells. All receptors derive from a person between 18 and 75 years old in good health.

This clone was observed at least ten times. The sequenced fragment ends 3 residues before the CDR3 boundary, so the rest is inferred from the germline J gene. This chain connects TRBV20-1 to TRBJ2-1, with D tentatively TRBD2 (6 bases). The CDR3 has 15 residues. Trimming left V 3 bases short and J 3 bases short, with 15 bases between. CDR1 and CDR2 from the germline V gene are DFQATT and SNEGSKA (reference sequence). The CDR3 sequence is CSASRPRGGYNEQFF. CDR3 DNA (partial): TGCAGTGCTAGCCGTCCGCGGGGAGGCTACAATGAG.

This clone was counted at least ten times. With the read ending 3 residues before the CDR3 end, the germline J gene is used to fill in that end. The rearrangement uses TRBV19 and TRBJ2-1, with a possible D match to TRBD2 (5 bases). CDR3 size: 14 residues. Per germline, CDR1 LNHDA and CDR2 SQIVND (reference sequence). Trimming stripped 3 bases from V and 2 bases from J, with 8 bases between. Incomplete CDR3 DNA: TGTGCCAGTAGTATGGTTAGCGCCTACAATGAG. Protein product: CASSMVSAYNE. The full-length CDR3 reads as CASSMVSAYNEQFF. The full variable domain, with the rest looked up from reference TRBV19 and TRBJ2-1, is DGGITQSPKYLFRKEGQNVTLSCEQNLNHDAMYWYRQDPGQGLRLIYYSQIVNDFQKGDIAEGYSVSREKKESFPLTVTSAQKNPTAFYLCASSMVSAYNEQFFGPGTRLTVL.

This clone was observed many times. Coverage ceases 3 residues before the CDR3 finishes, and the germline J gene fills in the end. The V call is TRBV29-1, the J call TRBJ2-1; a weak D match, TRBD1 (6 bases). The CDR3 covers 13 residues. Between the trimmed V and J ends, which lost 4 bases and 6 bases, there was a span of 13 bases. Per the germline V gene, CDR1 is SQVTM and CDR2 is ANQGSEA. The CDR3 region is CSVGKTGTNEQFF. The DNA read from the CDR3 is TGCAGCGTTGGGAAAACAGGGACCAATGAG.

On this clone itself: The missing CDR3 end, 3 residues past where the read stops, is filled in from the germline J gene. The chain joins TRBV30 to TRBJ2-3; D is undetermined. CDR1 and CDR2 from the germline V gene are GTSNPN and SVGIG (reference sequence). The CDR3 covers 11 residues. The chain's CDR3 is CAWSAQETQYF. CDR3 DNA (partial): TGTGCCTGGAGTGCCCAGGAGACG. Using reference TRBV30 and TRBJ2-3 for the parts outside the CDR3, the full variable domain is SQTIHQWPATLVQPVGSPLSLECTVEGTSNPNLYWYRQAAGRGLQLLFYSVGIGQISSEVPQNLSASRPQDRQFILSSKKLLLSDSGFYLCAWSAQETQYFGPGTRLTVL.

This clone was recorded at least ten times. The sequence runs out 3 residues before the end of the CDR3; the remainder is reconstructed from the germline J gene. The rearrangement links TRBV23-1 to TRBJ2-7, with 8 bases matching TRBD1. TRBV23-1 is treated as an ORF (open reading frame) with a function not yet certain. The CDR3 has 17 residues. V shed 2 bases and J 6 bases; nucleotides not matched to a gene: 15. The part of the CDR3 DNA that was read is TGCGCCAGCAGTCAACACGGGACAGGCGCGATCCCTACCGAG. It translates to CASSQHGTGAIPTE. The complete CDR3 reads CASSQHGTGAIPTEQYF.

In the case of this clone: Read data end 3 residues before the CDR3 end; the end is taken from the germline J gene. V usage is TRBV18 and J usage is TRBJ1-1; D perhaps matches TRBD1 (5 bases). The V end was cut by 6 bases, the J end by 0 bases, with 11 bases between. In germline, CDR1 is KGHSH, CDR2 LQKENI. This CDR3 region has 14 residues. CDR3 bases read: TGTGCCAGCTCGATCGACAGACTGAACACTGAA. This gives the protein CASSIDRLNTE. In full, the CDR3 is CASSIDRLNTEAFF.

This clone was recorded many times. The read falls 3 residues short of the CDR3 end, and the missing part is taken from the germline J gene. The genes are TRBV7-9 and TRBJ1-2; tentatively, D is TRBD1 (5 bases). Germline values: CDR1 SEHNR, CDR2 FQNEAQ (reference sequence). This CDR3 is 14 amino acids long. Trimming pared 4 bases from V and 4 bases from J, leaving 13 bases between. The sequenced part of the CDR3 DNA is TGTGCCAGCAGCTCTCAGGACACGATCTATGGC. It is translated as CASSSQDTIYG. Given in full, the CDR3 is CASSSQDTIYGYTF.

This clone has a count of ten or more. The read comes to an end 3 residues before the CDR3 does, leaving the germline J gene to fill in the end. This chain joins TRBV18 and TRBJ1-1, with TRBD1 as a possible D gene (5 bases). The germline V gene has CDR1 KGHSH and CDR2 LQKENI. The CDR3 is 15 residues long. Trimming cost V 3 bases and J 4 bases, with 15 bases left between them. The CDR3 region is CASSPQGFGVTEAFF. The covered CDR3 bases are TGTGCCAGCTCACCCCAGGGTTTTGGGGTCACTGAA.

The sample holds a few counts of this clone. The missing CDR3 end, 3 residues past where the read stops, is filled in from the germline J gene. This chain connects TRBV6-2 or TRBV6-3 to TRBJ2-4; D perhaps matches TRBD2 (6 bases). The CDR3 has 13 residues. Germline loops: CDR1 MNHEY, CDR2 SVGEGT. CDR3 sequence reads: CASSLAEQETQYF. Partial CDR3 DNA: TGTGCCAGCAGTTTAGCGGAGCAAGAGACT.

As for this clone: The read stops 3 residues short of the end of the CDR3; the missing end is completed from the germline J gene. The gene calls are TRBV7-9 and TRBJ2-1; 7 positions agree with TRBD2. The CDR3 is 14 residues long. Per the germline V gene, CDR1 is SEHNR and CDR2 is FQNEAQ (reference sequence). Trimming removed 6 bases from V and 7 bases from J; junction bases left unmatched: 9. The CDR3 protein is CASSQRLAGNEQFF. The CDR3 bases that were read are TGTGCCAGCAGTCAGAGACTAGCTGGGAATGAG.

This clone was picked up many times. From the germline J gene comes the end of the CDR3, since the read stops 3 residues before it. The chain couples TRBV20-1 to TRBJ2-3, with 12 bases that match TRBD2. Looked up from germline, CDR1 is DFQATT and CDR2 is SNEGSKA (reference sequence). CDR3 length: 15 amino acids. V shed 4 bases and J 2 bases; nucleotides not matched to a gene: 4. The sequenced CDR3 bases are TGCAGTGCTACCCGACTAGCGGGAGCCACAGATACG. Its protein is CSATRLAGATDT. In full, the CDR3 is CSATRLAGATDTQYF.

This clone turned up a few times. Incomplete CDR3 DNA: TGTGCCAGTAGTATAGTACACGCTAACTATGGC. Translating it yields CASSIVHANYG. The whole CDR3 sequence reads CASSIVHANYGYTF. V usage is TRBV19 and J usage is TRBJ1-2, with D unresolved. The CDR3 is cut off 3 residues early in the read; its end comes from the germline J gene. The V gene's germline CDR1 is LNHDA and CDR2 SQIVND (reference sequence). The CDR3 has 14 residues. V dropped 1 base and J dropped 0 bases, with 6 bases sitting between them.

This clone was seen ten or more times. The read is 3 residues too short to cover the CDR3 end, so that end is filled in from the germline J gene. The V gene is TRBV10-3, the J gene TRBJ2-1, with D possibly matching TRBD2 (6 bases). The V gene lost 6 bases and the J gene lost 0 bases, with 15 bases spanning the gap. Germline lookup yields CDR1 ENHRY and CDR2 SYGVKD. The CDR3 has 16 amino acids. Partial CDR3 DNA: TGTGCCATCAGCCCCCTAGCGTCCAGCTCCTACAATGAG. Translated: CAISPLASSSYNE. The CDR3 reads in full as CAISPLASSSYNEQFF.

This clone was counted at least ten times. The read terminates 3 residues before the CDR3 end, so the remaining end is supplied by the germline J gene. The genes are TRBV29-1 and TRBJ1-2; D remains ambiguous. The germline gives CDR1 SQVTM, CDR2 ANQGSEA. The CDR3 extends over 11 amino acids. The covered CDR3 bases are TGCAGCGTTTTGGCGGGGAGTAGC. This gives the protein CSVLAGSS. The whole CDR3 protein reads CSVLAGSSYTF.

In this sample, this clone turned up many times. The read ends 3 residues shy of where the CDR3 ends; the end is completed using the germline J gene. V is TRBV13 and J is TRBJ2-5; 9 positions match TRBD1. Per the germline V gene, CDR1 is PRHDT and CDR2 is FYEKMQ (reference sequence). V trimming: 5 bases; J trimming: 4 bases; junction bases outside the gene matches: 5. This CDR3 is 14 amino acids long. CDR3 bases read: TGTGCCAGCAGCACGGACAGGGGTCTAGAGACC. Encoded protein: CASSTDRGLET. The whole CDR3 sequence is CASSTDRGLETQYF.

This clone showed up many times. The CDR3 is cut off 3 residues early in the read; its end comes from the germline J gene. The chain is built from TRBV5-1 and TRBJ1-1; 7 bases fit TRBD1. The CDR3 is 15 amino acids. The J segment lost 4 bases and the V segment lost 4 bases, leaving 10 bases of the junction unmatched. The V gene's germline CDR1 is SGHRS and CDR2 YFSETQ. This CDR3 is CASSPTRGAGTEAFF. CDR3 DNA (partial): TGCGCCAGCAGCCCCACCAGGGGGGCGGGCACTGAA.

There are many counts of this clone. The sequenced fragment ends 3 residues before the CDR3 boundary, so the rest is inferred from the germline J gene. The genes are TRBV11-2 and TRBJ2-3; possible D gene TRBD2, 6 bases. V gave up 5 bases and J gave up 3 bases, with 15 bases separating them. Germline CDR1 and CDR2: SGHAT and FQNNGV. This CDR3 has 15 amino acids. The covered CDR3 bases are TGTGCCAGCAGCCTACTTTTGGGACTTACAGATACG. This encodes CASSLLLGLTDT. The full-length CDR3 reads as CASSLLLGLTDTQYF.